One and the same sample provided the 18 T cell receptor beta chains below, sequenced in a study of cytomegalovirus exposure and HLA in healthy donors. It was with 60 Vbeta and 13 Jbeta primers that the PCR ran. Profiled with immunoSEQ multiplex PCR; TCRdb holds only in-frame clones, not every one. The table lists under 200,000 clones. Material: PBMCs. The receptor set was obtained from a man aged 25 to 45 in good health and CMV-seronegative.

The gene calls are TRBV5-1 and TRBJ2-5; D is possibly TRBD2 (6 bases). Germline V gene lookup returns CDR1 SGHRS and CDR2 YFSETQ. The ends were cut back, 5 bases at V and 3 bases at J, with 11 bases in the middle. The CDR3 is made up of 13 amino acids. The CDR3 reads CASSRGTEETQYF. DNA for the CDR3: TGCGCCAGCAGTAGAGGGACTGAAGAGACCCAGTACTTC.

The chain combines TRBV9 with TRBJ2-5, with TRBD1 identical over 8 bases. The CDR3 loop spans 15 amino acids. The V gene end was trimmed by 2 bases and the J gene end by 5 bases; junction bases not matched to a gene: 8. CDR1 and CDR2 from the germline V gene are SGDLS and YYNGEE. For the CDR3, the DNA is TGTGCCAGCAGCGTGGCAGGGGGCATCCGTGAGACCCAGTACTTC. Translation gives CASSVAGGIRETQYF.

The chain recombines TRBV5-1 with TRBJ2-1; TRBD2 agrees at 10 bases. Germline values: CDR1 SGHRS, CDR2 YFSETQ. The CDR3 covers 16 residues. With V trimmed by 6 bases and J by 5 bases, 11 bases remained unmatched. CDR3 in amino acids: CASNLIAGGLHNEQFF. As DNA, the CDR3 is TGCGCCAGCAACCTCATAGCGGGGGGTCTCCACAATGAGCAGTTCTTC. Drawing the rest from reference TRBV5-1 and TRBJ2-1, the complete variable domain is KAGVTQTPRYLIKTRGQQVTLSCSPISGHRSVSWYQQTPGQGLQFLFEYFSETQRNKGNFPGRFSGRQFSNSRSEMNVSTLELGDSALYLCASNLIAGGLHNEQFFGPGTRLTVL.

The chain is built from TRBV12-5 and TRBJ2-1; a possible D gene is TRBD2 (7 bases). Trimming removed 6 bases at V and 0 bases at J, with 15 bases between. Per germline, CDR1 LGHNT and CDR2 FRNRAP. This CDR3 comprises 16 residues. The CDR3 here is CASGPGGPSSYNEQFF. In DNA, the CDR3 is TGTGCTAGTGGCCCGGGGGGCCCGAGCTCCTACAATGAGCAGTTCTTC.

This rearrangement joins TRBV9 to TRBJ1-1; possibly TRBD1 for D (5 bases). Germline lookup yields CDR1 SGDLS and CDR2 YYNGEE. V was clipped by 3 bases and J by 4 bases, with 19 bases between them. This CDR3 comprises 16 residues. The CDR3 region is CASSALWEGGATEAFF. CDR3 nucleotide sequence: TGTGCCAGCAGCGCACTCTGGGAGGGAGGGGCCACTGAAGCTTTCTTT.

The gene calls are TRBV7-2 and TRBJ1-2; weak D call: TRBD1 (6 bases). The CDR3 is 15 residues long. Germline loops: CDR1 SGHTA, CDR2 FQGNSA. The germline V and J ends were trimmed by 2 bases and 2 bases, with 12 bases remaining between them. The CDR3: CASSLRGGQNYGYTF. DNA for the CDR3: TGTGCCAGCAGCTTACGGGGGGGCCAAAACTATGGCTACACCTTC.

The CDR3 loop is CASSYAGGAGNSPLHF. The CDR3 DNA reads TGTGCCAGCAGTTATGCAGGGGGCGCCGGTAATTCACCCCTCCACTTT. The chain employs TRBV6-5 and TRBJ1-6; 8 bases map to TRBD1. There are 16 residues in the CDR3. The V gene end was trimmed by 3 bases and the J gene end by 6 bases; junction bases not matched to a gene: 7. Germline assignment: CDR1 MNHEY and CDR2 SVGAGI.

The rearrangement uses TRBV19 and TRBJ1-5, with 7 nucleotides matching TRBD1. Germline-derived CDR1 and CDR2 are LNHDA and SQIVND (reference sequence). J was trimmed by 0 bases and V by 4 bases; bases with no gene match: 9. There are 17 residues in the CDR3. CDR3 residues: CASSTKTGTYSNQPQHF. Written as DNA, the CDR3 is TGTGCCAGTAGTACTAAGACAGGGACATATAGCAATCAGCCCCAGCATTTT.

The chain employs TRBV28 and TRBJ2-7, with 9 bases fitting TRBD1. Unmatched junction bases numbered 11, after V lost 5 bases and J lost 0 bases. This CDR3 comprises 17 residues. The germline CDR1 and CDR2 sequences are MDHEN and SYDVKM. This CDR3 reads CASSRSWTGASSYEQYF. The CDR3 DNA reads TGTGCCAGCAGTCGAAGCTGGACAGGGGCAAGCTCCTACGAGCAGTACTTC.

V and J are TRBV30 and TRBJ1-2; TRBD1 might be the D (5 bases). The CDR3 loop spans 13 amino acids. Germline CDR1 is GTSNPN and CDR2 is SVGIG (reference sequence). The germline V and J ends were trimmed by 0 bases and 8 bases, with 13 bases remaining between them. DNA of the CDR3: TGTGCCTGGAGTGTAAACACTGGGGCAGGCTACACCTTC. Protein sequence: CAWSVNTGAGYTF.

V gene TRBV11-3 combines with J gene TRBJ2-1; the D gene is possibly TRBD1 (6 bases). V lost 1 base, J lost 2 bases, and 12 bases lay in between. This CDR3 region has 16 residues. Germline CDR1 reads SGHNT; CDR2 reads YENEEA. This CDR3 reads CASSLAGTLTYNEQFF. The CDR3 coding sequence is TGTGCCAGCAGCTTAGCCGGGACACTTACCTACAATGAGCAGTTCTTC.

This chain uses TRBV10-2 with TRBJ2-1; 11 nucleotides match TRBD2. Trimming removed 5 bases from V and 7 bases from J; junction bases left unmatched: 7. The CDR3 spans 15 residues. Germline CDR1 reads WSHSY; CDR2 reads SAAADI. CDR3 sequence reads: CASSLAGGRGNEQFF. Written as DNA, the CDR3 is TGCGCCAGCAGTTTAGCGGGAGGGCGAGGTAATGAGCAGTTCTTC.

This rearrangement joins TRBV19 to TRBJ2-1; 9 nucleotides line up with TRBD2. Germline V gene lookup returns CDR1 LNHDA and CDR2 SQIVND (reference sequence). The CDR3 is 16 amino acids. Trimming at V came to 4 bases and at J to 4 bases, leaving 8 bases not matched to a gene. CDR3 DNA sequence: TGTGCCAGTAGTACTGGACTAGCGCCCGATTACAATGAGCAGTTCTTC. Translating gives CASSTGLAPDYNEQFF.

J is TRBJ1-5 and V is TRBV7-2; 7 nucleotides agree with TRBD1. Trimming at V came to 5 bases and at J to 9 bases, leaving 7 bases not matched to a gene. CDR1 SGHTA and CDR2 FQGNSA come from the germline V gene. The CDR3 is made up of 13 amino acids. CDR3 DNA sequence: TGTGCCAGCAGCGGACAGGTGCGGGGGCCCCAGCATTTT. The encoded protein is CASSGQVRGPQHF.

This sequence joins TRBV19 and TRBJ2-3, with 13 positions matching TRBD2. V shed 5 bases, J shed 3 bases, and the junction held 2 bases outside the gene matches. The CDR3 is made up of 15 amino acids. Germline values: CDR1 LNHDA, CDR2 SQIVND (reference sequence). The CDR3 loop is CASSVGLAGTDTQYF. CDR3 DNA sequence: TGTGCCAGTAGTGTGGGACTAGCGGGAACAGATACGCAGTATTTT.

The chain has TRBV28 and TRBJ2-1, with 7 bases aligning to TRBD1. The J segment lost 6 bases and the V segment lost 9 bases, leaving 17 bases of the junction unmatched. CDR3 size: 16 residues. The germline V gene encodes CDR1 MDHEN and CDR2 SYDVKM. This CDR3 is CASLLGRGLQGNEQFF. Written as DNA, the CDR3 is TGTGCCAGTCTACTAGGAAGGGGGCTTCAGGGCAATGAGCAGTTCTTC.

The chain combines TRBV6-5 with TRBJ1-6, with D maybe TRBD1 (5 bases). V lost 0 bases and J 5 bases, leaving 8 bases between the germline ends. The CDR3 length is 15 residues. The germline V gene encodes CDR1 MNHEY and CDR2 SVGAGI. CDR3 sequence: CASSYSGGDNSPLHF. In nucleotides, the CDR3 is TGTGCCAGCAGTTACTCGGGAGGGGATAATTCACCCCTCCACTTT.

The chain couples TRBV28 to TRBJ2-7; 7 bases line up with TRBD1. The CDR3 loop spans 17 amino acids. Germline V gene data show CDR1 as MDHEN and CDR2 as SYDVKM. Trimming at V came to 1 base and at J to 2 bases, leaving 11 bases not matched to a gene. CDR3 nucleotides: TGTGCCAGCAGTTTATTGATTGGGACAGCCACTACCTACGAGCAGTACTTC. This gives the protein CASSLLIGTATTYEQYF.